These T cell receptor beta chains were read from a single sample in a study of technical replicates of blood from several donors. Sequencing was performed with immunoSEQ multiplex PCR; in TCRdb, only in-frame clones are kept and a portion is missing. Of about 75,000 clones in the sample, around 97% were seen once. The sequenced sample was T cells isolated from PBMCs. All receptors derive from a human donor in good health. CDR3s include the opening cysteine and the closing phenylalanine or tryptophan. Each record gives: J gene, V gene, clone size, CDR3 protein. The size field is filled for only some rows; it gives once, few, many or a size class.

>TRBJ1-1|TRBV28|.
CASRDRVPTEAFF
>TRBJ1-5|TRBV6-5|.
CASSPRQENQPQHF
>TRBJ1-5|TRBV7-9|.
CASSFSGSGAYNQPQHF
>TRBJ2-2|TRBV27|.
CASSLARTGELFF
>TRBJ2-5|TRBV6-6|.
CASSIVLARETQYF
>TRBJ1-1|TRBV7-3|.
CASSLGREISEAFF
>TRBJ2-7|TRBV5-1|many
CASSEGTAYEQYF
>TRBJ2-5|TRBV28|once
CASSLFSGEPLTQYF
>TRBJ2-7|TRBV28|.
CASSFWQSYEQYF
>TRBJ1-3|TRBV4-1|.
CASSLLHFSGGNTIYF
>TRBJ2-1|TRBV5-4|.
CASSLELAANEQFF
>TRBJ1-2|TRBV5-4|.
CASSPNRGEGYTF
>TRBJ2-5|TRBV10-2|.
CASSQAFRETQYF
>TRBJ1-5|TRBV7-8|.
CASSLVAVGNQPQHF
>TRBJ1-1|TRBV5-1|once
CASSFQQSNTEAFF
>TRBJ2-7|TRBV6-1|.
CASRRIDRPSYEQYF
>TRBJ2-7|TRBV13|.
CASSFSGASYEQYF
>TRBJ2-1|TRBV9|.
CASSVVGANEQFF
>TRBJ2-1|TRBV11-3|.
CASSLVVSSDEQFF
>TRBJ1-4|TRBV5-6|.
CASSSGGRLNEKLFF